The 28 T cell receptor beta chains below all came from one sample that was sequenced in a study of shared clonotypes between healthy human individuals (dated by TCRdb to the early 2020s). Library prep was done by the immunoSEQ multiplex PCR assay. TCRdb took over this immuneACCESS table, retaining in-frame rearrangements with V and J assigned. Such tables are incomplete; in checked studies, under half of the missing clones stem from an unresolved V gene, and the remainder is unexplained. For this sample there are approximately 1.5 million clones; approximately 98.5% appear just once. About 0.35% of the sample is in the top ten clones. The sequenced sample was naive CD4+ T cells sorted from blood. The sample's cell subset or site label is to be understood as: CD45RA+ positively selected. These receptors were collected from a man aged 30 to 45 in good health.

The chain couples TRBV5-6 to TRBJ1-2; D not certain. The V and J ends lost 2 bases and 4 bases respectively, with 9 bases between them. The CDR3 is 13 residues long. CDR1 and CDR2 from the germline V gene are SGHDT and YYEEEE. The CDR3 bases are TGTGCCAGCAGCTTAAGTGGCATCTATGGCTACACCTTC. As protein: CASSLSGIYGYTF.

The gene calls are TRBV10-2 and TRBJ2-5, with D possibly being TRBD2 (6 bases). The germline V and J ends were trimmed by 6 bases and 4 bases, with 6 bases remaining between them. The length of the CDR3 is 11 residues. Per germline, CDR1 WSHSY and CDR2 SAAADI. The DNA for the CDR3 is TGCGCCAGCAGACTAGCAGAGACCCAGTACTTC. Protein product: CASRLAETQYF.

This rearrangement joins TRBV2 to TRBJ1-1, with a tentative D call TRBD1 (6 bases). CDR3 length equals 17 residues. The germline V gene encodes CDR1 SNHLY and CDR2 FYNNEI. Trimming left V 4 bases short and J 6 bases short, with 24 bases between. The CDR3 DNA reads as TGTGCCAGCAGTGTTCGTTTTTTGAGTATAAGGGGGGCTGAAGCTTTCTTT. Residues: CASSVRFLSIRGAEAFF. The whole variable domain, remainder taken from reference TRBV2 and TRBJ1-1, is EPEVTQTPSHQVTQMGQEVILRCVPISNHLYFYWYRQILGQKVEFLVSFYNNEISEKSEIFDDQFSVERPDGSNFTLKIRSTKLEDSAMYFCASSVRFLSIRGAEAFFGQGTRLTVV.

The chain combines TRBV28 with TRBJ2-7; D gene uncertain. This CDR3 has 11 residues. V lost 6 bases and J 5 bases, leaving 8 bases between the germline ends. The germline V gene has CDR1 MDHEN and CDR2 SYDVKM. CDR3 protein: CASSLGHEQYF. CDR3 DNA sequence: TGTGCCAGCAGCCTAGGCCACGAGCAGTACTTC.

This chain connects TRBV18 to TRBJ2-5, with D unclear. The CDR3 length is 12 residues. Germline assignment: CDR1 KGHSH and CDR2 LQKENI. V was clipped by 5 bases and J by 4 bases, with 8 bases between them. Written as DNA, the CDR3 is TGTGCCAGCTCAGACGTCATAGAGACCCAGTACTTC. The encoded protein is CASSDVIETQYF.

The genes are TRBV18 and TRBJ2-7, with D possibly being TRBD1 or TRBD2 (6 bases each). The germline CDR1 and CDR2 sequences are KGHSH and LQKENI. V was pared by 0 bases and J by 5 bases, with 20 bases between. The length of the CDR3 is 17 residues. The CDR3, as DNA: TGTGCCAGCTCACCACCCCTTTACGGGGGCAGTGTCCACGAGCAGTACTTC. It specifies CASSPPLYGGSVHEQYF.

With regard to this clone: Within the sample, other DNA sequences also encode this same CDR3. V is TRBV11-3 and J is TRBJ2-1; TRBD1 might be the D (5 bases). There are 13 residues in the CDR3. The germline V gene encodes CDR1 SGHNT and CDR2 YENEEA. V shed 1 base and J shed 4 bases, with 5 bases lying between them. CDR3 sequence: CASSLGQYNEQFF. The DNA for the CDR3 is TGTGCCAGCAGCTTAGGACAGTACAATGAGCAGTTCTTC.

To note about this clone: Different DNA sequences within this sample yield the same CDR3. The rearrangement uses TRBV28 and TRBJ1-2; D uncertain. Deletions cut 5 bases from V and 2 bases from J, with 9 bases between. Germline values: CDR1 MDHEN, CDR2 SYDVKM. The CDR3 has 13 amino acids. The CDR3 DNA follows: TGTGCCAGCAGTCCCGAGCCAAACTATGGCTACACCTTC. Its translation: CASSPEPNYGYTF.

The genes are TRBV6-5 and TRBJ1-2, with 7 bases identical to TRBD1. The trim removed 4 bases at V and 0 bases at J, leaving 8 bases unmatched. Germline CDR1 reads MNHEY; CDR2 reads SVGAGI. The CDR3 contains 16 residues. CDR3 DNA sequence: TGTGCCAGCAGTTTCGACCGACAGGGAGCTAACTATGGCTACACCTTC. Translation: CASSFDRQGANYGYTF.

This chain joins TRBV7-8 and TRBJ1-5, with 7 bases matching TRBD1. V gave up 5 bases and J gave up 10 bases; unmatched junction bases: 8. The CDR3 consists of 13 residues. The germline CDR1 and CDR2 sequences are SGHVS and FQNEAQ. The CDR3 is CASSPDRVIPQHF. For the CDR3, the DNA is TGTGCCAGCAGCCCCGACAGGGTGATACCCCAGCATTTT.

The chain has TRBV28 and TRBJ2-3, with 11 bases aligning to TRBD2. Trimming cost V 8 bases and J 5 bases; bases outside gene matches: 9. The CDR3 is made up of 15 amino acids. The germline gives CDR1 MDHEN, CDR2 SYDVKM. CDR3 region: CASPPLAGGQDTQYF. CDR3 nucleotide sequence: TGTGCCAGCCCCCCCCTAGCGGGAGGACAAGATACGCAGTATTTT.

A note on this clone: The sample carries other DNA sequences with the same CDR3. The chain uses TRBV28 and TRBJ2-3; TRBD1 agrees at 9 bases. This CDR3 comprises 15 residues. Germline V gene lookup returns CDR1 MDHEN and CDR2 SYDVKM. V shed 3 bases, J shed 2 bases, and the junction held 3 bases outside the gene matches. The CDR3 loop is CASSLGTGFTDTQYF. In DNA, the CDR3 is TGTGCCAGCAGTTTGGGGACAGGGTTCACAGATACGCAGTATTTT.

This rearrangement joins TRBV30 to TRBJ1-4; TRBD1 matches at 7 bases. The CDR3 runs 15 residues. The trim removed 0 bases at V and 5 bases at J, leaving 6 bases unmatched. In germline, CDR1 is GTSNPN, CDR2 SVGIG (reference sequence). The CDR3 coding sequence is TGTGCCTGGAGTGTACGGCTGACAGGGAATGAAAAACTGTTTTTT. Its translation: CAWSVRLTGNEKLFF.

The V call is TRBV4-1, the J call TRBJ2-3, with D hard to call. With 4 bases removed from V and 4 bases from J, the gap between germline ends came to 15 bases. The length of the CDR3 is 15 residues. In germline, CDR1 is MGHRA, CDR2 YSYEKL. CDR3 coding DNA: TGCGCCAGCAGCCTCTTAGCCCCTCCATCAGATACGCAGTATTTT. Translating it yields CASSLLAPPSDTQYF.

This clone is a singleton in its sample. The chain joins TRBV7-9 to TRBJ1-1; D gene ambiguous. CDR1 is SEHNR and CDR2 is FQNEAQ in the germline V gene (reference sequence). The CDR3 sequence is 11 residues long. Trimming pared 5 bases from V and 6 bases from J, leaving 7 bases between. The CDR3 DNA is TGTGCCAGCAGCCGAACGGCTGAAGCTTTCTTT. It translates to CASSRTAEAFF. Full variable domain (remainder filled in from reference TRBV7-9 and TRBJ1-1): DTGVSQNPRHKITKRGQNVTFRCDPISEHNRLYWYRQTLGQGPEFLTYFQNEAQLEKSRLLSDRFSAERPKGSFSTLEIQRTEQGDSAMYLCASSRTAEAFFGQGTRLTVV.

V is TRBV27 and J is TRBJ1-2; 8 bases map to TRBD1. V lost 8 bases and J lost 4; bases outside the gene matches: 6. The CDR3 spans 13 residues. Germline CDR1 is MNHEY and CDR2 is SMNVEV (reference sequence). The CDR3 DNA sequence: TGTGCCAGCGGCTGGACAGGGCTCTATGGCTACACCTTC. Residues: CASGWTGLYGYTF.

The chain couples TRBV7-2 to TRBJ2-5; possible D gene TRBD1, 5 bases. Germline V gene data show CDR1 as SGHTA and CDR2 as FQGNSA. V was pared by 5 bases and J by 2 bases, with 12 bases between. The CDR3 is 14 residues long. The CDR3 protein is CASSPTTAQETQYF. Written as DNA, the CDR3 is TGTGCCAGCAGCCCAACGACAGCGCAAGAGACCCAGTACTTC.

The chain recombines TRBV11-3 with TRBJ2-2, with a weak D call TRBD2 (6 bases). Per the germline V gene, CDR1 is SGHNT and CDR2 is YENEEA. The CDR3 is 14 residues long. The ends were cut back, 3 bases at V and 3 bases at J, with 8 bases in the middle. CDR3 nucleotide sequence: TGTGCCAGCAGCTTGACTAGATACACCGGGGAGCTGTTTTTT. The encoded protein is CASSLTRYTGELFF.

Only one count was recorded for this clone. This chain links TRBV19 with TRBJ1-2; D is unclear. The CDR3 consists of 12 residues. CDR1 is LNHDA and CDR2 is SQIVND in the germline V gene (reference sequence). Trimming pared 9 bases from V and 1 base from J, leaving 9 bases between. The CDR3 DNA follows: TGTGCCAGCAAACAGCTTAACTATGGCTACACCTTC. It yields the protein CASKQLNYGYTF.

The chain employs TRBV7-2 and TRBJ2-3; D is unresolved. The CDR3 sequence is 16 residues long. With 1 base removed from V and 7 bases from J, the gap between germline ends came to 18 bases. The germline V gene encodes CDR1 SGHTA and CDR2 FQGNSA. The CDR3 DNA follows: TGTGCCAGCAGCTTAGGGCTAGTCCAAATACCGTATACGCAGTATTTT. Protein: CASSLGLVQIPYTQYF. The entire variable domain, with the rest obtained from reference TRBV7-2 and TRBJ2-3, is as follows: GAGVSQSPSNKVTEKGKDVELRCDPISGHTALYWYRQSLGQGLEFLIYFQGNSAPDKSGLPSDRFSAERTGGSVSTLTIQRTQQEDSAVYLCASSLGLVQIPYTQYFGPGTRLTVL.

The rearrangement joins TRBV5-1 to TRBJ2-1; 16 bases agree with TRBD2. This CDR3 has 15 residues. The germline V gene has CDR1 SGHRS and CDR2 YFSETQ. The trim removed 3 bases at V and 10 bases at J, leaving 4 bases unmatched. The CDR3 nucleotides are TGCGCCAGCAGCTCCGGGACTAGCGGGAGGGCCGAGCAGTTCTTC. This translates into CASSSGTSGRAEQFF.

With regard to this clone: In the same sample, other DNA sequences code for this CDR3. The chain combines TRBV11-2 with TRBJ1-5; D not resolved. V shed 5 bases and J shed 2 bases, with 7 bases lying between them. Germline V CDR1 and CDR2: SGHAT, FQNNGV. The CDR3 has 13 residues. CDR3 nucleotide sequence: TGTGCCAGCAGCCGTACGGGCAATCAGCCCCAGCATTTT. This codes for CASSRTGNQPQHF.

The chain carries TRBV4-1 and TRBJ2-5; 10 bases map to TRBD2. Trimming removed 0 bases from V and 4 bases from J; junction bases left unmatched: 11. CDR1 and CDR2 from the germline V gene are MGHRA and YSYEKL. This CDR3 region has 18 residues. The CDR3 spells CASSQDGLAGVGAETQYF. The CDR3 DNA reads as TGCGCCAGCAGCCAAGATGGGCTAGCGGGAGTGGGGGCAGAGACCCAGTACTTC.

The chain couples TRBV4-1 to TRBJ2-7; tentative D call: TRBD2 (6 bases). The CDR3 is 14 residues long. Trimming shortened V by 3 bases and J by 5 bases, and 14 bases separated the two germline ends. Germline values: CDR1 MGHRA, CDR2 YSYEKL. CDR3 sequence reads: CASSHSEGRDEQYF. Here the CDR3 DNA reads TGCGCCAGCAGCCACTCGGAGGGTCGGGACGAGCAGTACTTC.

The chain links TRBV28 to TRBJ2-5, with 9 bases fitting TRBD2. CDR1 and CDR2 from the germline V gene are MDHEN and SYDVKM. The CDR3 spans 17 residues. Trimming took 8 bases from V and 0 from J; bases not matched to a gene: 13. The CDR3 here is CASSTSGYGRDQETQYF. For the CDR3, the DNA is TGTGCCAGCTCCACTAGCGGGTATGGGAGAGACCAAGAGACCCAGTACTTC.

Of note for this clone: Within the sample, other DNA sequences also encode this same CDR3. The J gene is TRBJ1-1, the V gene TRBV5-5; TRBD1 is a possible D gene (5 bases). The V end was cut by 3 bases, the J end by 0 bases, with 9 bases between. Germline V gene sequence: CDR1 SGHKS, CDR2 YYEKEE (reference sequence). The CDR3 loop spans 14 amino acids. Here the CDR3 reads CASSSGLLNTEAFF. In nucleotides, the CDR3 is TGTGCCAGCAGCTCGGGACTCTTGAACACTGAAGCTTTCTTT.

V is TRBV10-3 and J is TRBJ2-1, with D maybe TRBD2 (6 bases). The germline gives CDR1 ENHRY, CDR2 SYGVKD. The CDR3 consists of 13 residues. The CDR3 bases are TGTGCAGCCGGGGGAGGCTCCTACAATGAGCAGTTCTTC. This gives the protein CAAGGGSYNEQFF.

Remarks on this clone: The sample carries other DNA sequences with the same CDR3. The J gene is TRBJ2-1, the V gene TRBV6-4; either TRBD1 or TRBD2 may supply D (5 bases each). The CDR3 length is 15 residues. Germline CDR1 is MRHNA and CDR2 is SNTAGT. With 4 bases removed from V and 0 bases from J, the gap between germline ends came to 10 bases. CDR3 sequence: CASSVSGSSYNEQFF. The CDR3 DNA sequence: TGTGCCAGCAGTGTTTCAGGGAGCTCCTACAATGAGCAGTTCTTC.